Shown below are 26 T cell receptor beta chains from a single sample sequenced in a study of T cell responses to AZD1222 COVID-19 vaccine. Some clones are missing from TCRdb's copy, which holds only in-frame ones; the method was immunoSEQ multiplex PCR. The data hold some 180,000 clones, with 91% observed a single time. This sample comprised peripheral blood, obtained 28 days after the second AZD1222 dose. The receptors derive from an adult who received the AZD1222 COVID-19 vaccine.

The CDR3 nucleotides are TGCGCCAGCAGCTCGCCTAACGCCGGGGAGCTGTTTTTT. Translation gives CASSSPNAGELFF. The rearrangement uses TRBV5-1 and TRBJ2-2; D is undetermined. Per germline, CDR1 SGHRS and CDR2 YFSETQ. V gave up 3 bases and J gave up 6 bases, with 9 bases separating them. There are 13 residues in the CDR3.

The V call is TRBV11-2, the J call TRBJ2-5; 8 bases agree with TRBD1. The CDR3 runs 14 residues. Germline V lookup: CDR1 SGHAT, CDR2 FQNNGV. The junction had 7 bases not matched to a gene; V was cut back by 5 bases and J by 5 bases. The CDR3 here is CASSRTGLAETQYF. The DNA of the CDR3 is TGTGCCAGCAGCCGGACAGGGTTGGCGGAGACCCAGTACTTC.

The chain uses TRBV7-2 and TRBJ2-7; perhaps TRBD1 as D (6 bases). CDR1 SGHTA and CDR2 FQGNSA come from the germline V gene. The CDR3 totals 13 residues. Trimming removed 1 base at V and 4 bases at J, with 8 bases between. Here the CDR3 reads CASSLEGGYEQYF. The CDR3 bases are TGTGCCAGCAGCTTAGAAGGGGGATACGAGCAGTACTTC.

The rearrangement uses TRBV5-4 and TRBJ1-2; 7 positions agree with TRBD1. Germline V gene sequence: CDR1 SGHNT, CDR2 YYREEE (reference sequence). The trim removed 4 bases at V and 4 bases at J, leaving 7 bases unmatched. This CDR3 is built from 14 residues. CDR3 sequence reads: CASSIGQDRYGYTF. Here the CDR3 DNA reads TGTGCCAGCAGCATAGGACAGGACCGCTATGGCTACACCTTC.

CDR3 amino acids: CASSESGPREAFF. The CDR3 DNA sequence: TGCGCCAGCAGTGAGTCGGGACCCCGGGAAGCTTTCTTT. The chain carries TRBV10-1 and TRBJ1-1, with D possibly being TRBD1 (5 bases). The CDR3 runs 13 residues. Germline assignment: CDR1 WNHNN and CDR2 SYGVQD (reference sequence). The V and J ends lost 0 bases and 8 bases respectively, with 10 bases between them.

The rearrangement links TRBV11-2 to TRBJ2-5; D is unresolved. CDR3 length: 13 amino acids. Per germline, CDR1 SGHAT and CDR2 FQNNGV. Trimming removed 3 bases at V and 2 bases at J, with 7 bases between. The CDR3 bases are TGTGCCAGCAGCTTTAATGAGCAAGAGACCCAGTACTTC. As protein: CASSFNEQETQYF.

The chain combines TRBV19 with TRBJ2-2; 10 nucleotides agree with TRBD1. V was clipped by 8 bases and J by 7 bases; unmatched bases: 7. The CDR3 is 14 residues long. CDR1 LNHDA and CDR2 SQIVND come from the germline V gene (reference sequence). The CDR3: CASWDRGFSGELFF. In DNA, the CDR3 is TGTGCCAGTTGGGACAGGGGTTTTAGCGGGGAGCTGTTTTTT.

The chain recombines TRBV3-1 (or the pseudogene TRBV3-2) with TRBJ2-5; no clear D gene. The ends were cut back, 2 bases at V and 6 bases at J, with 4 bases in the middle. This CDR3 is built from 11 residues. Germline assignment: CDR1 LGHDT and CDR2 YNNKEL (reference sequence). The CDR3 reads CASSQLQTQYF. In nucleotides, the CDR3 is TGTGCCAGCAGCCAATTGCAGACCCAGTACTTC.

The chain uses TRBV6-5 and TRBJ1-5, with 8 bases lining up with TRBD1. The CDR3 spans 14 residues. CDR1 is MNHEY and CDR2 is SVGAGI in the germline V gene. Trimming took 8 bases from V and 1 from J; bases not matched to a gene: 4. The CDR3 reads CASDRGLSNQPQHF. CDR3 in DNA: TGTGCCAGCGACAGGGGATTGAGCAATCAGCCCCAGCATTTT.

The chain recombines TRBV5-6 with TRBJ2-7; 13 bases are shared with TRBD2. The trim removed 4 bases at V and 1 base at J, leaving 8 bases unmatched. The germline V gene encodes CDR1 SGHDT and CDR2 YYEEEE. This CDR3 contains 17 residues. CDR3 amino acids: CASSPGLAGSPSYEQYF. CDR3 nucleotides: TGTGCCAGCAGCCCGGGACTAGCGGGATCCCCATCCTACGAGCAGTACTTC.

This chain links TRBV10-3 with TRBJ1-1; unclear D gene. Deletions cut 5 bases from V and 0 bases from J, with 7 bases between. CDR1 ENHRY and CDR2 SYGVKD come from the germline V gene. CDR3 size: 13 residues. CDR3 sequence: CAISSQMNTEAFF. The DNA of the CDR3 is TGTGCCATCAGTTCTCAAATGAACACTGAAGCTTTCTTT.

This chain uses TRBV27 with TRBJ2-1; TRBD2 agrees at 11 bases. CDR1 and CDR2 from the germline V gene are MNHEY and SMNVEV (reference sequence). The trim removed 6 bases at V and 3 bases at J, leaving 4 bases unmatched. This CDR3 contains 15 residues. In DNA, the CDR3 is TGTGCCAGCAGCGTCGGGACTAGCGGCTACAATGAGCAGTTCTTC. Translated: CASSVGTSGYNEQFF.

The gene calls are TRBV7-6 and TRBJ1-1; the match to TRBD1 covers 11 bases. CDR3 length: 16 amino acids. Per the germline V gene, CDR1 is SGHVS and CDR2 is FNYEAQ. V lost 0 bases to trimming and J lost 6 bases; unmatched junction nucleotides: 6. Written as DNA, the CDR3 is TGTGCCAGCAGCTTAGCGCGGACAGGGGGCGAACCTGAAGCTTTCTTT. This translates into CASSLARTGGEPEAFF.

This clone appeared a few times. This rearrangement joins TRBV28 to TRBJ1-2, with D unclear. The CDR3 is 12 amino acids. Trimming stripped 5 bases from V and 4 bases from J, with 8 bases between. CDR1 and CDR2 from the germline V gene are MDHEN and SYDVKM. The CDR3 DNA is TGTGCCAGCAGTCCAGGCCGCTATGGCTACACCTTC. As protein: CASSPGRYGYTF.

This chain links TRBV6-5 with TRBJ1-4; D is ambiguous. Trimming cost V 6 bases and J 0 bases, with 8 bases left between them. There are 14 residues in the CDR3. From germline, CDR1 is MNHEY and CDR2 SVGAGI. DNA of the CDR3: TGTGCCAGCAGCCGACGAGCAACTAATGAAAAACTGTTTTTT. This sequence encodes CASSRRATNEKLFF.

V usage is TRBV9 and J usage is TRBJ1-6; TRBD1 matches at 10 bases. This CDR3 has 15 residues. Trimming took 3 bases from V and 5 from J; bases not matched to a gene: 2. Looked up from germline, CDR1 is SGDLS and CDR2 is YYNGEE. The CDR3 protein is CASSDGQGDNSPLHF. The CDR3 DNA reads TGTGCCAGCAGCGACGGACAGGGGGATAATTCACCCCTCCACTTT.

This clone was observed once. This sequence joins TRBV5-1 and TRBJ2-3; D perhaps matches TRBD1 (5 bases). Trimming removed 6 bases at V and 4 bases at J, with 12 bases between. Germline lookup yields CDR1 SGHRS and CDR2 YFSETQ. This CDR3 region has 13 residues. The CDR3 region is CASMRQGPDTQYF. In nucleotides, the CDR3 is TGCGCCAGCATGAGGCAGGGCCCAGATACGCAGTATTTT.

Only one count was recorded for this clone. V usage is TRBV7-9 and J usage is TRBJ1-3; D is unresolved. CDR3 size: 14 residues. Trimming cost V 1 base and J 3 bases, with 7 bases left between them. Looked up from germline, CDR1 is SEHNR and CDR2 is FQNEAQ (reference sequence). This CDR3 reads CASSLGFGGNTIYF. CDR3 DNA: TGTGCCAGCAGCTTAGGTTTCGGTGGAAACACCATATATTTT. Full variable domain (remainder filled in from reference TRBV7-9 and TRBJ1-3): DTGVSQNPRHKITKRGQNVTFRCDPISEHNRLYWYRQTLGQGPEFLTYFQNEAQLEKSRLLSDRFSAERPKGSFSTLEIQRTEQGDSAMYLCASSLGFGGNTIYFGEGSWLTVV.

The rearrangement uses TRBV18 and TRBJ1-1, with D perhaps matching TRBD1 (5 bases). V lost 5 bases and J 1 base, leaving 14 bases between the germline ends. The CDR3 length is 15 residues. Germline CDR1 is KGHSH and CDR2 is LQKENI. The CDR3 sequence: CASSETGRTNTEAFF. CDR3 nucleotides: TGTGCCAGCTCAGAGACGGGGCGGACGAACACTGAAGCTTTCTTT. Complete variable domain (other parts from reference TRBV18 and TRBJ1-1): NAGVMQNPRHLVRRRGQEARLRCSPMKGHSHVYWYRQLPEEGLKFMVYLQKENIIDESGMPKERFSAEFPKEGPSILRIQQVVRGDSAAYFCASSETGRTNTEAFFGQGTRLTVV.

J is TRBJ1-2 and V is TRBV11-2; unclear D gene. Germline CDR1 and CDR2: SGHAT and FQNNGV. Trimming pared 2 bases from V and 6 bases from J, leaving 16 bases between. This CDR3 region has 15 residues. This chain's CDR3 is CASSLTGIFKHGYTF. In DNA form, the CDR3 reads TGTGCCAGCAGCTTAACCGGGATCTTCAAACATGGCTACACCTTC.

V gene TRBV3-1 (or the pseudogene TRBV3-2) combines with J gene TRBJ2-7; the match to TRBD1 covers 8 bases. The CDR3 sequence is 17 residues long. CDR1 and CDR2 (germline): LGHDT, YNNKEL (reference sequence). The ends lost 4 bases at V and 3 bases at J; junction bases unmatched: 14. The DNA of the CDR3 is TGTGCCAGCAGCCGACTTCCCACCGGGACAGGAAACTACGAGCAGTACTTC. It encodes CASSRLPTGTGNYEQYF.

The gene calls are TRBV7-9 and TRBJ1-2; weak D call: TRBD1 (5 bases). V lost 2 bases to trimming and J lost 6 bases, with 19 bases between them. The CDR3 extends over 16 amino acids. The germline V gene has CDR1 SEHNR and CDR2 FQNEAQ (reference sequence). CDR3 loop: CASSLRPEVREDGYTF. CDR3 DNA sequence: TGTGCCAGCAGCTTAAGACCGGAGGTCAGGGAGGATGGCTACACCTTC.

This clone was recorded many times. The chain combines TRBV6-5 with TRBJ2-5; D remains unclear. The V end lost 6 bases, the J end lost 5 bases, and 19 bases lay between the germline ends. Germline CDR1 reads MNHEY; CDR2 reads SVGAGI. The CDR3 covers 15 residues. CDR3 coding DNA: TGTGCCAGCAGGCTTGCCCCCGGTGTGGTGGAGACCCAGTACTTC. It encodes CASRLAPGVVETQYF.

CDR3 DNA: TGTGCCAGCAGCCAAGAAGCCGGGACGCATAGGGAAAAACTGTTTTTT. As protein: CASSQEAGTHREKLFF. The J gene is TRBJ1-4, the V gene TRBV14; a possible D gene is TRBD1 (5 bases). This CDR3 spans 16 amino acids. CDR1 and CDR2 (germline): SGHDN, FVKESK. Trimming shortened V by 0 bases and J by 8 bases, and 16 bases separated the two germline ends.

This rearrangement joins TRBV27 to TRBJ2-1; TRBD2 matches at 7 bases. Germline V gene data show CDR1 as MNHEY and CDR2 as SMNVEV (reference sequence). This CDR3 is built from 17 residues. V lost 2 bases, J lost 4 bases, and 11 bases stayed unmatched. The DNA of the CDR3 is TGTGCCAGCAGTTTACTGGTAGCGGGTCCCTTTTACAATGAGCAGTTCTTC. It encodes CASSLLVAGPFYNEQFF.

The table lists this clone with a few counts. The V call is TRBV5-1, the J call TRBJ2-7; 9 nucleotides line up with TRBD1. Germline CDR1 SGHRS, CDR2 YFSETQ. The CDR3 loop spans 15 amino acids. With 3 bases clipped from V and 6 bases from J, the junction kept 10 bases outside the gene matches. CDR3 amino acids: CASSSYGDRAAEQYF. The DNA for the CDR3 is TGCGCCAGCAGCTCCTATGGGGACAGGGCCGCCGAGCAGTACTTC.